These 8 T cell receptor beta chains share one sample of origin, sequenced in a study of OX40 agonist ivuxolimab in advanced cancers. Measured with immunoSEQ multiplex PCR; TCRdb has only the in-frame clones, and not every one. Of more than 60,000 clones listed, 60% to 80% are singletons. The sample was CD4+ or CD8+ T cells sorted from blood, taken in a trial of the OX40 agonist ivuxolimab. These receptor sequences come from an adult with an advanced solid tumor such as melanoma, head and neck, liver or kidney cancer.

The J gene is TRBJ1-1, the V gene TRBV7-2; D perhaps matches TRBD1 (5 bases). V lost 5 bases and J 7 bases, leaving 14 bases between the germline ends. Germline V lookup: CDR1 SGHTA, CDR2 FQGNSA. CDR3 length equals 13 residues. The CDR3 bases are TGTGCCAGCAGCCCATATCCGACAGTTGAAGCTTTCTTT. Translating it yields CASSPYPTVEAFF.

This clone was recorded a few times. This chain connects TRBV7-9 to TRBJ1-6; 9 bases map to TRBD1. CDR3 size: 16 residues. V gave up 5 bases and J gave up 9 bases; unmatched junction bases: 11. CDR1 SEHNR and CDR2 FQNEAQ come from the germline V gene (reference sequence). The CDR3 loop is CASSRGGGTGSSPLHF. DNA of the CDR3: TGTGCCAGCAGCCGGGGCGGAGGGACAGGGAGTTCACCCCTCCACTTT.

The rearrangement links TRBV7-3 to TRBJ1-2, with D tentatively TRBD1 (5 bases). The ends were cut back, 5 bases at V and 6 bases at J, with 16 bases in the middle. Germline assignment: CDR1 SGHTA and CDR2 FQGTGA. The CDR3 covers 14 residues. The CDR3 spells CASSTLPRANGYTF. In nucleotides, the CDR3 is TGTGCCAGCAGCACCCTTCCCAGGGCGAATGGCTACACCTTC.

The chain carries TRBV7-8 and TRBJ2-2; D is ambiguous. V was pared by 5 bases and J by 4 bases, with 8 bases between. The CDR3 contains 13 residues. Per the germline V gene, CDR1 is SGHVS and CDR2 is FQNEAQ. The CDR3: CASSPQITGELFF. For the CDR3, the DNA is TGTGCCAGCAGCCCCCAGATCACCGGGGAGCTGTTTTTT.

The V and J genes are TRBV21-1 and TRBJ1-1. TRBV21-1 represents a pseudogene. This CDR3 is 14 amino acids long. This CDR3 is CASSYRELNTEAFF. The CDR3 nucleotides read TGTGCCAGCAGTTACCGGGAGCTTAACACTGAAGCTTTCTTT.

The J gene is TRBJ2-2, the V gene TRBV15; 8 bases match TRBD1. This CDR3 has 16 residues. Per the germline V gene, CDR1 is LNHNV and CDR2 is YYDKDF (reference sequence). Trimming at V came to 0 bases and at J to 4 bases, leaving 4 bases not matched to a gene. The CDR3: CATSRELTGATGELFF. The CDR3 nucleotides are TGTGCCACCAGCAGAGAATTGACAGGGGCCACCGGGGAGCTGTTTTTT.

This clone has a handful of counts. This chain connects TRBV10-3 to TRBJ1-5; TRBD1 is a possible D gene (5 bases). CDR3 length equals 13 residues. The germline V and J ends were trimmed by 4 bases and 11 bases, with 15 bases remaining between them. Per germline, CDR1 ENHRY and CDR2 SYGVKD. In DNA form, the CDR3 reads TGTGCCATCAGTGCGGGGGGTTTAGTGTCCCAGCATTTT. This sequence encodes CAISAGGLVSQHF.

This clone occurred a few times. The chain recombines TRBV18 with TRBJ2-7; D is ambiguous. The CDR3 contains 13 residues. In germline, CDR1 is KGHSH, CDR2 LQKENI. V gave up 4 bases and J gave up 5 bases, with 12 bases separating them. CDR3 nucleotides: TGTGCCAGCTCACTTTCCATGGATAACGAGCAGTACTTC. This translates into CASSLSMDNEQYF.